This T cell receptor beta chain originates from a study of early T cells in non-severe SARS-CoV-2 infection. Study information: It was bulk RNA from unsorted whole blood that was sequenced, and the chains were unpaired.

CDR3 length equals 15 residues. Trimming cost V 1 base and J 2 bases; bases outside gene matches: 3. Germline V gene data show CDR1 as SGHRS and CDR2 as YFSETQ. This clonotype was counted at least ten times. TCRdb re-called the 5' RACE reads with MiXCR, one entry per CDR3 protein. The table includes around 45,000 distinct CDR3 sequences, around 4.1% detected once. The chain has TRBV5-1 and TRBJ2-7; 10 bases line up with TRBD1. This clonotype was sampled from an adult who was a healthcare worker with PCR-confirmed SARS-CoV-2 infection or an uninfected control (not recorded which). The sequenced sample was whole blood. In DNA, the CDR3 is TGCGCCAGCAGCTTGAGCGGACAGGGGGCCTACGAGCAGTACTTC. This encodes CASSLSGQGAYEQYF. The full variable domain, rest sourced from reference TRBV5-1 and TRBJ2-7, is KAGVTQTPRYLIKTRGQQVTLSCSPISGHRSVSWYQQTPGQGLQFLFEYFSETQRNKGNFPGRFSGRQFSNSRSEMNVSTLELGDSALYLCASSLSGQGAYEQYFGPGTRLTVT.